The text below deals with one T cell receptor (beta chain). This clone was recorded a few times. Its specific antigen is unknown. No quality values exist for individual bases; no much larger clone is one base distant. Taken with the paper, the label for treatment or condition translates to: randomized to nivolumab then ipilimumab (arm A) or the reverse (arm B). None of the patients in the trial had previously been given DNA-damaging chemotherapy. CheckMate 064, a randomized, open-label phase II trial of sequential checkpoint blockade, was the source of the samples, all of which came from patients with melanoma. Genomic DNA from formalin-fixed paraffin-embedded (FFPE) tissue samples was used for tumor TCR sequencing. Germline trimming amounts to 5 bases on V and 4 bases on J, with 1 as the count of junction bases outside the gene matches. Per the germline V gene, SQVTM is the CDR1 and ANQGSEA is the CDR2. The cysteine opens and the phenylalanine closes a CDR3 of 12 amino acids. Of all the DNA, just the CDR3 is kept, 36 bases in frame from base 1.

This sample was included in a study of sequential checkpoint blockade in melanoma (dated by TCRdb to between 2018 and 2021). With regard to the full study: In a 1:1 randomization, patients received either first-line nivolumab then ipilimumab (arm A) or ipilimumab then nivolumab (arm B). The same lesion was the source of around 80% of the matched pre- and post-treatment tumor biopsy pairs. TCRbeta immunosequencing was performed on DNA from 85 to 100 pretreatment melanoma tumor samples. Matched tumor biopsies were taken from about two dozen patients before treatment and at week 13, after single-agent nivolumab (arm A) or ipilimumab (arm B). Both trial sequences were followed by maintenance nivolumab.

TCRbeta CDR3 regions were immunosequenced from genomic DNA with the immunoSEQ Assay. Prior to high-throughput sequencing, genomic DNA was amplified by bias-controlled multiplex PCR. As for the original processing: To quantify the absolute abundance of each unique TCRbeta CDR3 region, the sequences were collapsed and filtered. Clonality, defined as 1 minus Pielou's evenness, was calculated using only productive rearrangements. Tumor T-cell fraction was calculated by normalizing TCRbeta template counts to usable DNA, which was estimated from several housekeeping genes. A previously published method was used to identify clones whose frequencies were significantly greater in on-treatment samples than in baseline samples. TCRdb stores this immuneACCESS table with in-frame sequences only. Part of the clones is absent; in the studies checked, under half of the shortfall reflects unresolved V genes, and no reason is known for the rest. That table furnishes V, J and clone size, whereas the DNA furnished D and trimming. A total of more than 5,000 clones appear in this sample, roughly 21% of them only once. The ten largest account for roughly 16% of the sample.

Study-wide conclusions, independent of this receptor: In the nivolumab-first arm (arm A), pretreatment tumor TIL clonality was associated with response (P = .04). Larger, independent patient cohorts are needed to validate the response-prediction model that combines TCR metrics and mutation burden. Within-arm analyses of tumor T-cell fraction were constrained by small sample sizes and reduced statistical power. Achieving clinical benefit was about 30 times more likely for patients whose tumor T-cell fraction and clonality increased by week 13. PD-L1 staining and CD8+ T-cell counts correlated with tumor T-cell fraction and clonality, whereas mutational load did not.

The rearrangement combines TRBV29-1 with TRBJ2-2, and TRBD1 matches 7 of the central bases. The sequences come from tumor tissue (inferred from file names), collected from a patient given nivolumab and ipilimumab in sequence. This clonotype originated in a human donor with melanoma. The CDR3 in this case is CSVRGPTGELFF. The DNA sequence is TGCAGCGTTAGGGGGCCCACCGGGGAGCTGTTTTTT.